Listed here is a single TCR beta chain. TCRdb's table, derived via immunoSEQ multiplex PCR, lists solely in-frame clones and lacks some. The repertoire holds roughly 510,000 clones, with roughly 85% as singletons. The germline V and J ends were trimmed by 8 bases and 6 bases, with 14 bases remaining between them. CDR1 and CDR2 from the germline V gene are SNHLY and FYNNEI. The CDR3 totals 13 residues. This sample stems from a study of Ad26.COV2.S vaccination and SARS-CoV-2 variants. Study in general: Ad26.COV2.S, an intramuscular injection, was given once or twice 56 days apart.

The sample's treatment: over 15 received Ad26.COV2.S at low or high dose, single or two shots; about 5 received placebo; per-sample allocation not given. Sampling was done on day 63 after the first vaccine or placebo injection. Donor was an adult aged 18-55 years in Boston. Vaccine was an Ad26 vector expressing Wuhan-strain SARS-CoV-2 spike. The V call is TRBV2, the J call TRBJ1-5; D might be TRBD1 (5 bases). The source material was peripheral blood, sampled in a trial of Ad26.COV2.S vaccine versus placebo. The TCR sequence derives from a person between 18 and 60 years old who received the Ad26.COV2.S COVID-19 vaccine or a placebo. For the CDR3, the DNA is TGTGCCAGCTCCCCCGGGAGGGGTCAGCCCCAGCATTTT. Amino acid sequence: CASSPGRGQPQHF.